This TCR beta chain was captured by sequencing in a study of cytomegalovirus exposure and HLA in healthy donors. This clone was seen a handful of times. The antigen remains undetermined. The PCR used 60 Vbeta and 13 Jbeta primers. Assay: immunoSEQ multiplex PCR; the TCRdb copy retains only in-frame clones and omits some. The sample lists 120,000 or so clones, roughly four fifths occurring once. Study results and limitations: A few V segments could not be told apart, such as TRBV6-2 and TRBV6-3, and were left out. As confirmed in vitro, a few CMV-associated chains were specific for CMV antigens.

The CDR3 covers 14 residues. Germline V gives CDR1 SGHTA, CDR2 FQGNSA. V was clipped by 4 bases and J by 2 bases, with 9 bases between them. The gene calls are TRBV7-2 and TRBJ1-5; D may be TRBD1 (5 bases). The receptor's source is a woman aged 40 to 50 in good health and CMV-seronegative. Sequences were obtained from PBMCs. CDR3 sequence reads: CASSSRGGNQPQHF. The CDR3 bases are TGTGCCAGCAGCTCAAGGGGCGGCAATCAGCCCCAGCATTTT.